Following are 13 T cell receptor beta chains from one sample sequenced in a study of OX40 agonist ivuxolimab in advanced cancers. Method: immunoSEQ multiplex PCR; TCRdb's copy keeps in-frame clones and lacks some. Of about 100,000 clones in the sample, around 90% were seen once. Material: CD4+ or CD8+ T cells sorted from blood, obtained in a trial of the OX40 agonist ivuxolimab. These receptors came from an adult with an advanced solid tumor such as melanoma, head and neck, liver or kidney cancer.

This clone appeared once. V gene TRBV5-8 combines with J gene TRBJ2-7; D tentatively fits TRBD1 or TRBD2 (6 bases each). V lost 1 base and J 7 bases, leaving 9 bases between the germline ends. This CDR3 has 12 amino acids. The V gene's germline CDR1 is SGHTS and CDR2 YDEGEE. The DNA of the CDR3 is TGTGCCAGCAGCTTGACAGGGAGGGAGCAGTACTTC. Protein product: CASSLTGREQYF.

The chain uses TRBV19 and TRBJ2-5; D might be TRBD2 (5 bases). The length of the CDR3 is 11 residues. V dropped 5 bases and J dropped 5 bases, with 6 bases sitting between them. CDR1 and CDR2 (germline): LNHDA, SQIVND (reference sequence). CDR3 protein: CASSERETQYF. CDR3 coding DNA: TGTGCCAGTAGTGAGCGGGAGACCCAGTACTTC.

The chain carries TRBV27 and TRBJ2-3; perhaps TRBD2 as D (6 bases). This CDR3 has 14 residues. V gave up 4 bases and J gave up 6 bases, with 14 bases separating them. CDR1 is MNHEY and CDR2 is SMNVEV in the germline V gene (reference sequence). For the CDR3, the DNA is TGTGCCAGCAGTTGGGGAAGTGGGGGGGATACGCAGTATTTT. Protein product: CASSWGSGGDTQYF.

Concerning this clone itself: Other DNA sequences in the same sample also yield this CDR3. This CDR3 is CASSASGSSYNEQFF. In DNA, the CDR3 is TGTGCCAGCAGCGCCAGCGGTAGCTCCTACAATGAGCAGTTCTTC. V usage is TRBV9 and J usage is TRBJ2-1; D may be TRBD2 (5 bases). The ends were cut back, 3 bases at V and 0 bases at J, with 10 bases in the middle. CDR3 size: 15 residues. CDR1 and CDR2 from the germline V gene are SGDLS and YYNGEE.

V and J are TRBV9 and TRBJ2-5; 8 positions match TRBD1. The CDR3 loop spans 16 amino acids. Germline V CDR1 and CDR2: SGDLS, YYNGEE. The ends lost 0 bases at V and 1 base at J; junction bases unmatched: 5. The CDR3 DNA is TGTGCCAGCAGCGTAGGGGACAGGCCATTCCAAGAGACCCAGTACTTC. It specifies CASSVGDRPFQETQYF. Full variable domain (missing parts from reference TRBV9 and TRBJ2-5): DSGVTQTPKHLITATGQRVTLRCSPRSGDLSVYWYQQSLDQGLQFLIQYYNGEERAKGNILERFSAQQFPDLHSELNLSSLELGDSALYFCASSVGDRPFQETQYFGPGTRLLVL.

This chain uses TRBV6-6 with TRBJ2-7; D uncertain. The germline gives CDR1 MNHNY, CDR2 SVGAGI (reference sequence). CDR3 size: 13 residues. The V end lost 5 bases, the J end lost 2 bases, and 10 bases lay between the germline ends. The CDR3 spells CASSPPGPYEQYF. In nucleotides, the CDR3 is TGTGCCAGCAGTCCCCCGGGTCCCTACGAGCAGTACTTC.

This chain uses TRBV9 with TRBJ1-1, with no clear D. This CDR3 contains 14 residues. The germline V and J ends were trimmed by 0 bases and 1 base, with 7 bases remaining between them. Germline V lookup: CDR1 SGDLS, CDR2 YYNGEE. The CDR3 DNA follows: TGTGCCAGCAGCGTAGTTAGTGGGAACACTGAAGCTTTCTTT. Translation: CASSVVSGNTEAFF.

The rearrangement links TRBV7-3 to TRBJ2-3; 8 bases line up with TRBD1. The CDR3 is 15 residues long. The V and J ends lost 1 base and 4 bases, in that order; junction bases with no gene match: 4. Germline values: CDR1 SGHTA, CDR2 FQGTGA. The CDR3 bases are TGTGCCAGCAGCTTAATGGTACAGGGGGCAGATACGCAGTATTTT. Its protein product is CASSLMVQGADTQYF.

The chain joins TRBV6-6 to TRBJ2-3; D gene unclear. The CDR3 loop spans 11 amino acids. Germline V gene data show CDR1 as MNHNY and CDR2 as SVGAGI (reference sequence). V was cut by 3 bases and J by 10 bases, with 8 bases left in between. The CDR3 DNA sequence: TGTGCCAGCAGTTATTCGACCTCGCAGTATTTT. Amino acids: CASSYSTSQYF.

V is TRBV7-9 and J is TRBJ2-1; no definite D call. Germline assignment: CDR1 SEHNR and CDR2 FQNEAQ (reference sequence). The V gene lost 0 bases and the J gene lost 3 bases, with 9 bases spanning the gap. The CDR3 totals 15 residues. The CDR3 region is CASSLAQAVYNEQFF. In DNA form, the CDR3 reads TGTGCCAGCAGCTTAGCCCAGGCCGTCTACAATGAGCAGTTCTTC.

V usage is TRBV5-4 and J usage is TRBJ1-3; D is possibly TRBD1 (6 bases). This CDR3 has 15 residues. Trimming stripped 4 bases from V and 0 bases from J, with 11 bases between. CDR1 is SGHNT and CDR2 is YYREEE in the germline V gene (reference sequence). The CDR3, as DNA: TGTGCCAGCAGCCTCGACAGGCACTCTGGAAACACCATATATTTT. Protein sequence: CASSLDRHSGNTIYF.

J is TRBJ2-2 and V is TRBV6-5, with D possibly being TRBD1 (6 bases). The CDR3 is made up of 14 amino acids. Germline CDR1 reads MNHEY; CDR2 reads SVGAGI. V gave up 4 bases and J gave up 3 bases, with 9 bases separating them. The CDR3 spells CASSWNRDTGELFF. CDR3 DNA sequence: TGTGCCAGCAGTTGGAACAGGGACACCGGGGAGCTGTTTTTT.

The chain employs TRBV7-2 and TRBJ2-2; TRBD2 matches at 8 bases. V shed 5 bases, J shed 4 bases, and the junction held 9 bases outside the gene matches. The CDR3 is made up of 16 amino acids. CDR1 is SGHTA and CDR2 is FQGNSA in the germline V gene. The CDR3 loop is CASSPGRAGATGELFF. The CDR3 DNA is TGTGCCAGCAGCCCTGGGCGAGCGGGAGCCACCGGGGAGCTGTTTTTT.